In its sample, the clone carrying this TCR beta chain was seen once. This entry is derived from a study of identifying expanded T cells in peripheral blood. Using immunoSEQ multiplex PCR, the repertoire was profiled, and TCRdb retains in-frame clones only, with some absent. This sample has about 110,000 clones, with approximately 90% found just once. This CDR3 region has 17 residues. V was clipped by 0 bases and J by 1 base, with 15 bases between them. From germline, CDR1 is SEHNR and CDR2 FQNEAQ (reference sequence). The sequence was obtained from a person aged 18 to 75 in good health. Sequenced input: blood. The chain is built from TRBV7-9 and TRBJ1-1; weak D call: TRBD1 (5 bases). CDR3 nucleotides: TGTGCCAGCAGCTTAGCGCAGGGCTTGGGTTGGAACACTGAAGCTTTCTTT. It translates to CASSLAQGLGWNTEAFF.